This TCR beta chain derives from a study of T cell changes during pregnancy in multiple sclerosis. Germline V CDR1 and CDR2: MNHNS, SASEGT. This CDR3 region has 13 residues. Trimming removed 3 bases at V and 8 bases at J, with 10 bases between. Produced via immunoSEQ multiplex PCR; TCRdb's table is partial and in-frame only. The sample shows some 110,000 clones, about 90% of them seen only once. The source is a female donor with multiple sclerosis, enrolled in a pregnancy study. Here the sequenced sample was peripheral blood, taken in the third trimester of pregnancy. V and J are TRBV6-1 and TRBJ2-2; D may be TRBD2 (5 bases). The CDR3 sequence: CASSDRAAGELFF. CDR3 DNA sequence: TGTGCCAGCAGTGACAGAGCGGCGGGGGAGCTGTTTTTT.